One and the same sample provided the 28 T cell receptor beta chains below, sequenced in a study of neoadjuvant anti-PD-1 for oral cavity cancer. The data were produced by immunoSEQ multiplex PCR, yet TCRdb's version contains in-frame clones alone and is incomplete. The data hold 15,000 or so clones, with roughly three fifths observed a single time. This specimen was PBMCs, taken before nivolumab (anti-PD-1) treatment. All receptors derive from a person aged 35-80 years with oral cavity squamous cell carcinoma.

A few counts support this clone. J is TRBJ2-7 and V is TRBV6-5; D tentatively fits TRBD1 or TRBD2 (5 bases each). V was clipped by 5 bases and J by 2 bases, with 13 bases between them. There are 14 residues in the CDR3. Germline lookup yields CDR1 MNHEY and CDR2 SVGAGI. CDR3 coding DNA: TGTGCCAGCAGTCAGACGGGACCAACCTACGAGCAGTACTTC. As protein: CASSQTGPTYEQYF.

This chain joins TRBV30 and TRBJ1-2; D might be TRBD1 (5 bases). V was cut by 0 bases and J by 5 bases, with 13 bases left in between. Germline values: CDR1 GTSNPN, CDR2 SVGIG (reference sequence). CDR3 length equals 14 residues. CDR3 DNA sequence: TGTGCCTGGAGTGTCGCAGGGAGGCCTTATGGCTACACCTTC. Translating gives CAWSVAGRPYGYTF. Full variable domain (missing parts from reference TRBV30 and TRBJ1-2): SQTIHQWPATLVQPVGSPLSLECTVEGTSNPNLYWYRQAAGRGLQLLFYSVGIGQISSEVPQNLSASRPQDRQFILSSKKLLLSDSGFYLCAWSVAGRPYGYTFGSGTRLTVV.

This chain uses TRBV27 with TRBJ1-1; D gene uncertain. V was shortened by 2 bases and J by 0 bases, with 4 bases between the two germline ends. The CDR3 contains 13 residues. CDR1 is MNHEY, CDR2 SMNVEV, per germline (reference sequence). CDR3 sequence reads: CASSLMMNTEAFF. For the CDR3, the DNA is TGTGCCAGCAGTTTAATGATGAACACTGAAGCTTTCTTT.

V usage is TRBV4-1 and J usage is TRBJ1-4; tentatively, D is TRBD1 (5 bases). CDR1 and CDR2 (germline): MGHRA, YSYEKL. The CDR3 has 14 residues. Trimming left V 4 bases short and J 7 bases short, with 13 bases between. CDR3 region: CASSPRGLGEKLFF. The CDR3 nucleotides read TGCGCCAGCAGCCCCCGGGGGTTAGGTGAAAAACTGTTTTTT.

This clone was seen just once. The chain joins TRBV6-4 to TRBJ1-1; no reliable D call. The CDR3 is 13 amino acids. Germline V gene lookup returns CDR1 MRHNA and CDR2 SNTAGT. Trimming took 4 bases from V and 0 from J, leaving 6 bases between them. The CDR3 is CASSVTVNTEAFF. CDR3 nucleotide sequence: TGTGCCAGCAGTGTGACGGTGAACACTGAAGCTTTCTTT.

The chain recombines TRBV11-2 with TRBJ1-1; D is ambiguous. This CDR3 is 13 amino acids long. The V end lost 5 bases, the J end lost 1 base, and 8 bases lay between the germline ends. Germline assignment: CDR1 SGHAT and CDR2 FQNNGV. The CDR3: CASSPQQNTEAFF. The CDR3 region has the DNA TGTGCCAGCAGCCCTCAACAGAACACTGAAGCTTTCTTT.

J is TRBJ2-7 and V is TRBV6-1, with D unclear. CDR3 length: 13 residues. CDR1 is MNHNS, CDR2 SASEGT, per germline. Trimming removed 8 bases from V and 8 bases from J, with 19 bases in between. The DNA for the CDR3 is TGTGCCAGCCTAAGGGATCCCCTTAGGAAGCAGTACTTC. This encodes CASLRDPLRKQYF.

The gene calls are TRBV7-8 and TRBJ2-2, with 8 nucleotides matching TRBD2. From germline, CDR1 is SGHVS and CDR2 FQNEAQ. CDR3 length equals 15 residues. V dropped 5 bases and J dropped 5; count of bases not matched to a gene: 7. The CDR3 here is CASSTRLARTGELFF. The CDR3 nucleotides read TGTGCCAGCAGCACAAGACTAGCGAGGACCGGGGAGCTGTTTTTT.

V usage is TRBV11-2 and J usage is TRBJ1-5, with 8 bases lining up with TRBD1. Per germline, CDR1 SGHAT and CDR2 FQNNGV. The CDR3 has 17 residues. With V trimmed by 5 bases and J by 2 bases, 11 bases remained unmatched. The chain's CDR3 is CASSPLTGVRGNQPQHF. The CDR3 nucleotides are TGTGCCAGCAGCCCCCTGACAGGGGTTCGTGGCAATCAGCCCCAGCATTTT.

The chain combines TRBV2 with TRBJ2-1, with TRBD2 matching over 15 bases. Unmatched junction bases numbered 7, after V lost 10 bases and J lost 9 bases. The V gene's germline CDR1 is SNHLY and CDR2 FYNNEI. The CDR3 runs 14 residues. This CDR3 reads CATSGLAGGREQFF. The CDR3 DNA is TGTGCCACCTCGGGACTAGCGGGAGGTCGTGAGCAGTTCTTC.

The V and J genes are TRBV5-5 and TRBJ2-3, with TRBD2 as a possible D gene (6 bases). There are 18 residues in the CDR3. CDR1 SGHKS and CDR2 YYEKEE come from the germline V gene (reference sequence). Trimming left V 2 bases short and J 1 base short, with 20 bases between. CDR3 protein: CASSFTSPRGIRTDTQYF. DNA for the CDR3: TGTGCCAGCAGCTTCACTAGCCCTAGGGGTATTCGCACAGATACGCAGTATTTT.

V usage is TRBV29-1 and J usage is TRBJ2-7; either TRBD1 or TRBD2 may supply D (5 bases each). The V end lost 7 bases, the J end lost 7 bases, and 14 bases lay between the germline ends. This CDR3 is 11 amino acids long. In germline, CDR1 is SQVTM, CDR2 ANQGSEA. CDR3 coding DNA: TGCAGCGGGGGACGGAGGCAGGAGCAGTACTTC. This encodes CSGGRRQEQYF.

This clone has more than one count but fewer than ten. J is TRBJ2-4 and V is TRBV5-1; D uncertain. The V end lost 5 bases, the J end lost 0 bases, and 9 bases lay between the germline ends. CDR1 is SGHRS and CDR2 is YFSETQ in the germline V gene. The CDR3 length is 14 residues. DNA of the CDR3: TGCGCCAGCAGTGAAGGTCTAGCCAAAAACATTCAGTACTTC. This codes for CASSEGLAKNIQYF.

J is TRBJ1-2 and V is TRBV20-1; D gene unclear. The length of the CDR3 is 10 residues. Deletions cut 1 base from V and 7 bases from J, with 4 bases between. Germline V gene data show CDR1 as DFQATT and CDR2 as SNEGSKA (reference sequence). CDR3 amino acids: CSARVSGYTF. The CDR3 nucleotides are TGCAGTGCTAGAGTCTCTGGCTACACCTTC.

This clone was found a few times. The gene calls are TRBV5-4 and TRBJ1-2, with 7 bases fitting TRBD1. Germline CDR1 and CDR2: SGHNT and YYREEE (reference sequence). This CDR3 comprises 14 residues. The V segment lost 4 bases and the J segment 4 bases; nucleotides outside the gene matches: 7. CDR3 nucleotides: TGTGCCAGCAGCCGCCAGGGGGGCAGCTATGGCTACACCTTC. It is translated as CASSRQGGSYGYTF.

The rearrangement joins TRBV10-3 to TRBJ1-1, with a possible D match to TRBD1 (5 bases). The length of the CDR3 is 13 residues. Germline lookup yields CDR1 ENHRY and CDR2 SYGVKD. The ends were cut back, 6 bases at V and 3 bases at J, with 11 bases in the middle. The chain's CDR3 is CAIRGEWDTEAFF. DNA of the CDR3: TGTGCCATCAGGGGGGAATGGGACACTGAAGCTTTCTTT.

The chain uses TRBV27 and TRBJ2-1; a weak D match, TRBD2 (6 bases). The length of the CDR3 is 16 residues. The V end was cut by 9 bases, the J end by 7 bases, with 25 bases between. Germline CDR1 and CDR2: MNHEY and SMNVEV (reference sequence). The CDR3 coding sequence is TGTGCCAGTAGACCGGTACTAGCTTCAGTGGGAAATGAGCAGTTCTTC. It encodes CASRPVLASVGNEQFF.

This clone was observed a few times. This chain uses TRBV27 with TRBJ2-7, with D perhaps matching TRBD2 (6 bases). V gave up 5 bases and J gave up 6 bases, with 14 bases separating them. This CDR3 has 13 residues. Per germline, CDR1 MNHEY and CDR2 SMNVEV (reference sequence). The CDR3 coding sequence is TGTGCCAGCAGTCCCCTTACTAGCACCGAGCAGTACTTC. Encoded protein: CASSPLTSTEQYF.

This clone was recorded a few times. The gene calls are TRBV28 and TRBJ1-2, with 9 bases identical to TRBD1. The CDR3 runs to 14 residues. Germline V gene sequence: CDR1 MDHEN, CDR2 SYDVKM. With 4 bases clipped from V and 4 bases from J, the junction kept 4 bases outside the gene matches. For the CDR3, the DNA is TGTGCCAGCAGTTGGGGGACAGGGACCTATGGCTACACCTTC. Protein sequence: CASSWGTGTYGYTF.

The chain recombines TRBV27 with TRBJ2-7; TRBD1 aligns across 10 bases. V shed 3 bases and J 3 bases; nucleotides not matched to a gene: 2. Per the germline V gene, CDR1 is MNHEY and CDR2 is SMNVEV (reference sequence). This CDR3 contains 14 residues. The CDR3 is CASSLTGGVYEQYF. The CDR3 nucleotides read TGTGCCAGCAGTTTGACAGGGGGCGTCTACGAGCAGTACTTC.

The rearrangement uses TRBV6-4 and TRBJ1-2, with D unresolved. The V gene's germline CDR1 is MRHNA and CDR2 SNTAGT. Trimming cost V 6 bases and J 5 bases, with 22 bases left between them. The CDR3 consists of 16 residues. This chain's CDR3 is CASRANLGAETYGYTF. In DNA, the CDR3 is TGTGCCAGCAGAGCCAACCTGGGCGCAGAGACGTATGGCTACACCTTC.

The chain uses TRBV7-8 and TRBJ1-2, with 10 bases aligning to TRBD1. Germline assignment: CDR1 SGHVS and CDR2 FQNEAQ. The junction had 2 bases not matched to a gene; V was cut back by 4 bases and J by 6 bases. This CDR3 is 13 amino acids long. CDR3 sequence: CASSSGQGDGYTF. The CDR3 DNA reads as TGTGCCAGCAGCTCCGGACAGGGGGATGGCTACACCTTC.

This chain uses TRBV6-1 with TRBJ2-1; D perhaps matches TRBD1 (5 bases). The CDR3 is 16 amino acids. CDR1 and CDR2 (germline): MNHNS, SASEGT. V shed 1 base and J shed 1 base, with 11 bases lying between them. The DNA of the CDR3 is TGTGCCAGCAGTGAAGTAGGGGCAGATTCCTACAATGAGCAGTTCTTC. Translated: CASSEVGADSYNEQFF.

This chain joins TRBV19 and TRBJ1-2; D is possibly TRBD1 (5 bases). This CDR3 is 17 amino acids long. Per the germline V gene, CDR1 is LNHDA and CDR2 is SQIVND (reference sequence). V lost 5 bases and J 2 bases, leaving 21 bases between the germline ends. Written as DNA, the CDR3 is TGTGCCAGTAGTCTGATCGCCGGTGGGGGAGGGAACTATGGCTACACCTTC. It yields the protein CASSLIAGGGGNYGYTF.

The J gene is TRBJ1-3, the V gene TRBV27, with unresolved D. Germline V gene lookup returns CDR1 MNHEY and CDR2 SMNVEV (reference sequence). V lost 4 bases and J 0 bases, leaving 10 bases between the germline ends. The CDR3 has 15 amino acids. CDR3 sequence: CASSSTGISGNTIYF. The DNA for the CDR3 is TGTGCCAGCAGTTCGACCGGGATCTCTGGAAACACCATATATTTT.

This clone was counted a few times. The rearrangement links TRBV30 to TRBJ1-5; no reliable D call. The CDR3 consists of 13 residues. The germline CDR1 and CDR2 sequences are GTSNPN and SVGIG (reference sequence). The V end was cut by 6 bases, the J end by 2 bases, with 11 bases between. The DNA of the CDR3 is TGTGCCTGCGGGTCTGGAGGCAATCAGCCCCAGCATTTT. It is translated as CACGSGGNQPQHF.

This rearrangement joins TRBV7-3 to TRBJ2-3; D call uncertain. CDR3 length: 13 residues. In germline, CDR1 is SGHTA, CDR2 FQGTGA. The V end lost 5 bases, the J end lost 6 bases, and 12 bases lay between the germline ends. CDR3 nucleotides: TGTGCCAGCAGCCGTCTAGTAGGGGATACGCAGTATTTT. This sequence encodes CASSRLVGDTQYF.

This clone has just a few counts. The genes are TRBV7-6 and TRBJ2-1, with 9 bases aligning to TRBD2. The CDR3 covers 16 residues. With V trimmed by 3 bases and J by 0 bases, 3 bases remained unmatched. CDR1 and CDR2 (germline): SGHVS, FNYEAQ. CDR3 DNA: TGTGCCAGCAGCTTTAGTAGCGGGAGCTCCTACAATGAGCAGTTCTTC. Translating gives CASSFSSGSSYNEQFF.